These 19 T cell receptor beta chains were all obtained from the same sample, sequenced in a study of response to subunit inactivated influenza vaccine. Each CDR3 protein gets one entry after TCRdb re-called the RT-PCR reads with MiXCR. The sample lists approximately 480,000 distinct CDR3 sequences; about 10% were seen once. Sequenced material: PBMCs from blood, taken 35 to 45 days after vaccination. The receptors come from a man in his fifties or sixties who received an inactivated influenza vaccine.

Details on this clonotype: An end of the junction differs from the germline gene, which may be a read error. This CDR3 is CASREGQGQDTQYF. CDR3 bases: TGTGCCAGCAGGGAAGGACAGGGTCAAGATACGCAGTATTTT. V is TRBV2 and J is TRBJ2-3; 8 bases match TRBD1. CDR3 length equals 14 residues. Germline V lookup: CDR1 SNHLY, CDR2 FYNNEI. The full variable domain, with the rest looked up from reference TRBV2 and TRBJ2-3, is EPEVTQTPSHQVTQMGQEVILRCVPISNHLYFYWYRQILGQKVEFLVSFYNNEISEKSEIFDDQFSVERPDGSNFTLKIRSTKLEDSAMYFCASREGQGQDTQYFGPGTRLTVL.

The chain is built from TRBV20-1 and TRBJ2-5, with D tentatively TRBD1 or TRBD2 (5 bases each). Germline V gene sequence: CDR1 DFQATT, CDR2 SNEGSKA (reference sequence). The CDR3 loop spans 15 amino acids. V lost 3 bases and J lost 7, with 21 bases in between. The CDR3 DNA sequence: TGCAGTGCTAGTGACTGGGGGATACGAACGGCGACCCAGTACTTC. Residues: CSASDWGIRTATQYF.

This clonotype was found once. This may arise from a read error, as a much more abundant clone is one base away. The chain has TRBV7-9 and TRBJ1-1; no firm D call. There are 14 residues in the CDR3. Germline CDR1 and CDR2: SEHNR and FQNEAQ (reference sequence). This chain's CDR3 is CASRDGGFDTEASF. CDR3 bases: TGTGCCAGCAGAGACGGCGGTTTTGACACTGAAGCTTCCTTT.

This clonotype was found many times. The V and J genes are TRBV10-3 and TRBJ1-1, with D possibly matching TRBD1 (6 bases). The CDR3 sequence is 14 residues long. Trimming removed 2 bases from V and 3 bases from J, with 10 bases in between. Germline V lookup: CDR1 ENHRY, CDR2 SYGVKD. The CDR3 region is CAISEGRGDTEAFF. The CDR3 region has the DNA TGTGCCATCAGTGAGGGCAGGGGCGACACTGAAGCTTTCTTT.

This sequence joins TRBV7-9 and TRBJ2-3, with D possibly matching TRBD1 (5 bases). V lost 5 bases and J lost 0, with 12 bases in between. The CDR3 runs to 15 residues. Germline CDR1 reads SEHNR; CDR2 reads FQNEAQ (reference sequence). CDR3 sequence (DNA): TGTGCCAGCAGCCCTCGACAGACTAGCACAGATACGCAGTATTTT. As protein: CASSPRQTSTDTQYF.

CDR3 region: CASSLNAAGSYEQYF. The CDR3 bases are TGTGCCAGCAGTTTAAACGCGGCGGGCTCCTACGAGCAGTACTTC. The genes are TRBV27 and TRBJ2-7, with D possibly being TRBD2 (5 bases). Germline CDR1 reads MNHEY; CDR2 reads SMNVEV (reference sequence). The CDR3 loop spans 15 amino acids. V shed 2 bases and J shed 0 bases, with 11 bases lying between them.

This sequence joins TRBV29-1 and TRBJ2-5; TRBD2 agrees at 14 bases. Trimming cost V 6 bases and J 7 bases; bases outside gene matches: 7. The CDR3 consists of 14 residues. Germline CDR1 is SQVTM and CDR2 is ANQGSEA. The CDR3 loop reads CSVGTSGRSRTQYF. The CDR3 coding sequence is TGCAGCGTCGGGACTAGCGGGAGATCTCGGACCCAGTACTTC.

This clonotype was found many times. V usage is TRBV29-1 and J usage is TRBJ2-3; D is uncertain. Trimming stripped 1 base from V and 0 bases from J, with 8 bases between. The CDR3 length is 14 residues. In germline, CDR1 is SQVTM, CDR2 ANQGSEA. The CDR3 loop reads CSVEGVGSTDTQYF. Written as DNA, the CDR3 is TGCAGCGTTGAAGGGGTGGGTAGCACAGATACGCAGTATTTT.

In this sample, this clonotype turned up a few times. J is TRBJ1-2 and V is TRBV29-1, with 7 nucleotides matching TRBD1. V lost 4 bases and J lost 7; bases outside the gene matches: 15. Germline V gene sequence: CDR1 SQVTM, CDR2 ANQGSEA. The length of the CDR3 is 15 residues. The CDR3 loop reads CSVGETGKLEGGYTF. In nucleotides, the CDR3 is TGCAGCGTTGGGGAGACAGGGAAACTAGAGGGTGGCTACACCTTC.

This clonotype has just a few counts. V gene TRBV24-1 combines with J gene TRBJ2-1; TRBD1 matches at 7 bases. The CDR3 has 15 residues. The germline gives CDR1 KGHDR, CDR2 SFDVKD. After removal of 4 bases from V and 4 bases from J, the junction contained 6 bases not matched to a gene. This chain's CDR3 is CATSEPGQPYNEQFF. CDR3 nucleotides: TGTGCCACCAGTGAACCGGGACAGCCGTACAATGAGCAGTTCTTC.

Ten or more counts support this clonotype. The V and J genes are TRBV7-8 and TRBJ1-5, with 8 bases lining up with TRBD1. This CDR3 has 16 residues. The junction had 10 bases not matched to a gene; V was cut back by 5 bases and J by 4 bases. Germline CDR1 reads SGHVS; CDR2 reads FQNEAQ. The CDR3 region is CASSPGTGLWNQPQHF. CDR3 nucleotide sequence: TGTGCCAGCAGCCCGGGGACAGGCCTGTGGAATCAGCCCCAGCATTTT.

The chain couples TRBV18 to TRBJ2-5, with TRBD1 identical over 10 bases. The CDR3 runs 16 residues. The junction had 10 bases not matched to a gene; V was cut back by 4 bases and J by 5 bases. Germline values: CDR1 KGHSH, CDR2 LQKENI. The CDR3 region has the DNA TGTGCCAGCTCACAGAGACAGGGGGCAGTGGATGAGACCCAGTACTTC. It yields the protein CASSQRQGAVDETQYF.

This clonotype has a count of ten or more. The chain combines TRBV12-3 or TRBV12-4 with TRBJ1-6; D might be TRBD1 (5 bases). The CDR3 is 15 residues long. V gave up 3 bases and J gave up 6 bases, with 12 bases separating them. The CDR3 DNA follows: TGTGCCAGCAGTTTGGGGCGGCCTCTTAATTCACCCCTCCACTTT. Translation gives CASSLGRPLNSPLHF.

The chain has TRBV6-2 or TRBV6-3 and TRBJ2-1; 9 nucleotides match TRBD2. The CDR3 loop spans 14 amino acids. Germline V CDR1 and CDR2: MNHEY, SVGEGT. V gave up 8 bases and J gave up 8 bases; unmatched junction bases: 10. The CDR3 sequence: CASLEAGGPDEQFF. The CDR3, as DNA: TGTGCCAGCTTAGAGGCGGGGGGGCCCGATGAGCAGTTCTTC.

This chain uses TRBV12-3 or TRBV12-4 with TRBJ2-1; D assignment may be TRBD1 or TRBD2 (5 bases each). The CDR3 consists of 16 residues. Trimming stripped 1 base from V and 0 bases from J, with 10 bases between. CDR3 region: CASSLGGAASYNEQFF. The CDR3 DNA is TGTGCCAGCAGTTTAGGAGGGGCGGCCTCCTACAATGAGCAGTTCTTC.

The J gene is TRBJ2-7, the V gene TRBV2, with 11 bases lining up with TRBD2. Germline assignment: CDR1 SNHLY and CDR2 FYNNEI. The CDR3 is 15 amino acids. The ends lost 5 bases at V and 7 bases at J; junction bases unmatched: 10. CDR3 in amino acids: CASSLLAGALTEQYF. As DNA, the CDR3 is TGTGCCAGCAGTCTACTAGCGGGAGCTCTTACGGAGCAGTACTTC. Variable domain in full (rest from reference TRBV2 and TRBJ2-7): EPEVTQTPSHQVTQMGQEVILRCVPISNHLYFYWYRQILGQKVEFLVSFYNNEISEKSEIFDDQFSVERPDGSNFTLKIRSTKLEDSAMYFCASSLLAGALTEQYFGPGTRLTVT.

Worth noting for this clonotype: One junction end does not reproduce the germline sequence, and a read error may be involved. V is TRBV2 and J is TRBJ2-3; 8 nucleotides match TRBD2. CDR3 length: 14 residues. Germline V gene sequence: CDR1 SNHLY, CDR2 FYNNEI. As DNA, the CDR3 is TGTGCCAGCAGATTTCGGACTAGCAGAGATACGCAGTATTTT. This gives the protein CASRFRTSRDTQYF.

Regarding this clonotype: It may be a read error: a sequence one base away is much more abundant. The CDR3 protein is CSVEDRVRLFGTEAFF. The CDR3 DNA is TGCAGCGTTGAAGATCGGGTACGGCTGTTCGGAACTGAAGCTTTCTTT. The chain recombines TRBV29-1 with TRBJ1-1, with D unresolved. Germline loops: CDR1 SQVTM, CDR2 ANQGSEA. V lost 0 bases and J 5 bases, leaving 19 bases between the germline ends. The CDR3 loop spans 16 amino acids.

The chain is built from TRBV24-1 and TRBJ1-5; D perhaps matches TRBD1 (5 bases). Trimming shortened V by 9 bases and J by 4 bases, and 15 bases separated the two germline ends. This CDR3 has 14 residues. Germline V gene data show CDR1 as KGHDR and CDR2 as SFDVKD. The CDR3 here is CATGGRDLNQPQHF. CDR3 nucleotides: TGTGCCACCGGAGGCAGGGACCTAAATCAGCCCCAGCATTTT.